This entry concerns a single T cell receptor beta chain. What this receptor recognizes is not known. The sample holds no much larger clone one base away, and base qualities are not on file. This sample stems from a study of T cells in Graves' hyperthyroidism and ophthalmopathy (dated by TCRdb to about 2019). Regarding the study in general: Peripheral blood samples were taken at the time of initial diagnosis, prior to any treatment. After sampling, hyperthyroidism patients received methimazole starting at 30 mg daily, and ophthalmopathy patients received high-dose intravenous methylprednisolone. Prospective prediction of ophthalmopathy was tested in an independent validation cohort consisting of roughly 19 hyperthyroidism patients and around 16 patients who later progressed to ophthalmopathy. The 80 to 100 discovery patients were randomly divided into training and test sets at a 7:3 ratio. Thyroid tissue and blood T-cell repertoires from six Graves' hyperthyroidism patients were also compared in the study. TCR V-J signatures able to tell the groups apart were searched for in a discovery cohort of 90 to 100 patients, of whom approximately 40 had Graves' ophthalmopathy and roughly 57 had stable Graves' hyperthyroidism. The paper describes TCR Vbeta CDR3 sequencing of fewer than 150 peripheral blood samples, made up of roughly 45 ophthalmopathy patients, 70 to 75 hyperthyroidism patients and about 17 progressor patients. On the study overall, not on this receptor specifically: In validation, the model predicted progression to ophthalmopathy a median of 6.5 months before onset, with 70% to 71% sensitivity and 72.22% specificity. Sample size was not statistically predetermined, and blinding of investigators to group allocation was not performed. Most expanded thyroid clonotypes (frequency above 0.001) were also detected in blood, suggesting blood repertoires may reflect thyroid immune responses. A 13 V-J signature model separated ophthalmopathy from stable hyperthyroidism, with approximately 87% sensitivity and about 81% specificity in cross-validation and 80%/75% in testing.

The TCR beta CDR3 regions were amplified from the RNA transcripts. A first-round RT-PCR of the TCR CDR3 used the HTBI primer set with the Qiagen OneStep RT-PCR kit. The libraries were constructed in a second round of multiplex PCR and then size-selected and purified. Paired-end sequencing of the libraries was performed with 100 bp reads on an Illumina HiSeq2000. On the authors' methods: Raw data were processed with SOAPnuke, discarding reads with adapters, uncalled bases, mean Phred below 15, or no exact constant-primer or identifier match. COPE v1.2.5 was used to merge high-quality paired reads, and clonotypes were defined as unique nucleotide sequences. MiTCR v1.1 was used to align clonotypes to the IMGT TRBV, TRBD and TRBJ reference segments. The analysis was restricted to V-J combinations with a frequency above 0.0001, which together covered roughly 99% of the repertoires. A TCS score was defined as the ratio of F50 (clonal expansion) to E x V (chaos), with BLOSUM62-based TCRdist applied between CDR3 peptides within each V-J. Welch's t-statistics and random forest reduced 450 to 600 V-J features to roughly 13, which were used in a naive Bayes classifier (R e1071). The raw public reads went through TCRdb reprocessing: fastp at Q25, MiXCR clone calling, in-frame beta chains kept. CDR3 protein duplicates are merged, each entry listing the most common genes and DNA. It is TCRdb's table, rather than the study itself, that gives the V and J calls and clone size. This sample lists about 690,000 distinct CDR3 sequences; roughly 17% were detected once. Together, the top ten hold roughly a sixth of the sample.

Stable Graves' hyperthyroidism was defined as the absence of progression to ophthalmopathy over 18 months of follow-up. Hyperthyroidism patients were aged 18 to 65 years and newly diagnosed, with disease duration of less than 2 months. Exclusion was applied to patients with uncontrolled infections, other autoimmune diseases, pregnancy or lactation. Clinical symptoms, serum thyroxine and TRAb, thyroid ultrasound, and orbital computed tomography formed the basis for the diagnoses. PBMCs were isolated from about 10 ml of fresh peripheral blood by Ficoll-Paque density gradient centrifugation. Total RNA was extracted using Trizol reagent, and RNA quality was assessed on an Agilent 2100 Bioanalyzer. The junction shows trimming of 8 bases on V and 2 bases on J, and the gene matches do not reach 4 bases of it. Based on the germline V gene, the CDR1 and CDR2 sequences are SQVTM and ANQGSEA. The CDR3 starts with the cysteine, ends with the phenylalanine, and has 14 residues. The DNA shown is the 42-base CDR3, in frame from base 1.

The clonotype was recovered from a man aged 50 to 59 with Graves' hyperthyroidism. The source material was blood. The rearranged chain carries TRBV29-1 and TRBJ2-5, with TRBD2 matching 14 junction bases. At the DNA level, the sequence is TGCAGCTCTAGACTAGCGGGAGGGCAAGAGACCCAGTACTTC. Translated, it gives CSSRLAGGQETQYF.